This TCR beta chain was observed in a study of monozygotic twins with inflammatory bowel disease. Every donor provided one blood sample measuring less than 3 ml. Total RNA from whole blood was isolated with no T cell sorting. The germline V gene encodes CDR1 SGHRS and CDR2 YFSETQ. This CDR3 comprises 17 residues. Concerning this clonotype: What it binds is unknown.

General study points: Evidence did not back any single strong signal or clonotype linked to IBD. Using the inverse Simpson index, IBD patients had lower TCRbeta diversity than healthy co-twins.

TCRdb reanalyzed the 5' RACE reads, giving one entry per CDR3 protein sequence and no DNA. This sample carries 150,000 or so distinct CDR3 sequences, with less than 8% going to the ten biggest clones. The TCR comes from a human donor with ulcerative colitis or Crohn's disease, or a healthy co-twin of an affected twin (not recorded which). Sequenced sample: blood. This rearrangement joins TRBV5-1 to TRBJ2-5; TCRdb lists TRBD1, though no DNA is available to test this call. CDR3 loop: CASSAYSLGAQLETQYF.